This T cell receptor (beta chain) appears in the sequencing data of a study of T cells expressing NK-cell markers (dated by TCRdb to between 2020 and 2021). A note on the overall study: Seven or eight donors provided sorted CD3+CD56+NKG2C+, CD3+CD56+NKG2C- and CD3+CD56-NKG2C+ T-cell subsets, whose TCR beta-chain repertoires were profiled. Libraries were sequenced as 2 x 150 bp reads on Illumina HiSeq 2000/2500, MiSeq or NextSeq. The study sequenced eight donors, all healthy volunteers chosen at random: three men and five women. Of the eight sequenced donors, seven were found to be HCMV-seropositive and one was found to be HCMV-seronegative.

A note on this clonotype: It lacks a known antigen.

To determine HCMV serostatus, a commercial ELISA kit was used to detect HCMV-specific IgG in serum. Peripheral blood mononuclear cells were isolated from blood by Ficoll density gradient centrifugation. Overall study outcomes, separate from this receptor: For five or six donors, the dominant CD3+CD56+NKG2C+ clonotypes were among the top 10 CD8+ clonotypes and accounted for about 1.0-8% of CD8+ T cells. Whether the expanded NKG2C-expressing T cell clones were specific for HCMV antigens was left unclear. Those dominant clonotypes were again the most abundant among CD3+CD56-NKG2C+ cells in a handful of donors, at about 28.3-65%.

Sequencing was carried out with an Illumina HiSeq 2000. TCR beta cDNA libraries were prepared using 5'RACE template switching, which introduced a universal primer site and unique molecular identifiers. Priming for cDNA synthesis came from the TCR beta constant segment, and two successive PCR amplification steps followed. Per the original workflow: MIGEC was used to demultiplex reads and group the reads by UMI, and MiTCR was used to assemble and quantify clonotypes. To remove erroneous sequences, TCR cDNA sequences were retained only when supported by two or more reads. The tcR package was used for downstream repertoire analysis, and clonotypes were matched across fractions by CDR3 nucleotide sequence plus V segment. Antigen specificity was annotated against VDJdb with VDJmatch, allowing one amino acid substitution in CDR3. Reads reprocessed by TCRdb are summarized as one entry per CDR3 protein sequence, and DNA is absent. In this record, the V and J calls reflect TCRdb's handling and not the investigators' own analysis. The sample table gives just under 150,000 distinct CDR3 sequences. The ten largest clones take up around 12% of the sample.

The germline V gene supplies CDR1 SGHVS and CDR2 FNYEAQ. Counted from cysteine to phenylalanine, this CDR3 has 15 amino acids. No DNA was logged. The chain is assembled from TRBV7-6 and TRBJ1-1; TCRdb reports TRBD1, a call that lacks DNA to check it against. What was sequenced was blood T cells: a sorted CD56 or NKG2C T cell subset, CD4+ or CD8+ T cells, or bulk PBMC T cells (not recorded which). This TCR came from a man aged 18 to 30 in good health. Donor details come from another sample of the same person, matched by shared clones. Here the CDR3 is given as CASSLYERGWTEAFF. With the rest looked up from the reference TRBV7-6 and TRBJ1-1 genes rather than sequenced, the full variable domain is GAGVSQSPRYKVTKRGQDVALRCDPISGHVSLYWYRQALGQGPEFLTYFNYEAQQDKSGLPNDRFSAERPEGSISTLTIQRTEQRDSAMYRCASSLYERGWTEAFFGQGTRLTVV.